Listed here are 22 T cell receptor beta chains from one sample, sequenced in a study of post-analysis software for immune sequencing data. Incorporated into the TCR beta cDNA libraries were unique molecular identifiers, which served to reduce PCR and sequencing biases. TCRdb analysed the PCR reads with MiXCR anew, one entry per CDR3 protein. The table lists about 160,000 distinct CDR3 sequences, 36% of them singletons. The sequencing here drew on blood, taken after autologous hematopoietic stem cell transplantation. The receptors shown here come from a girl between 5 and 17 years old with multiple sclerosis.

On this clonotype: One end of the junction fails to match germline, which may point to a read error. V gene TRBV6-5 combines with J gene TRBJ2-5, with D unresolved. The CDR3 extends over 15 amino acids. Germline CDR1 and CDR2: MNHEY and SVGAGI. CDR3 loop: CANSYSIGWNETQYF. DNA of the CDR3: TGTGCCAACAGTTACTCGATTGGATGGAATGAGACCCAGTACTTC.

This chain links TRBV7-6 with TRBJ2-3, with a weak D call TRBD1 (6 bases). The ends were cut back, 5 bases at V and 4 bases at J, with 19 bases in the middle. CDR3 length: 16 amino acids. CDR1 is SGHVS and CDR2 is FNYEAQ in the germline V gene. The CDR3 region is CASSPEYGPGADTQYF. Written as DNA, the CDR3 is TGTGCCAGCAGCCCCGAATACGGCCCAGGGGCAGATACGCAGTATTTT.

This clonotype came up a few times. V and J are TRBV2 and TRBJ1-5; D call uncertain. Germline assignment: CDR1 SNHLY and CDR2 FYNNEI. The CDR3 is 13 amino acids. The V end lost 8 bases, the J end lost 2 bases, and 10 bases lay between the germline ends. The CDR3 bases are TGTGCCAGCGGGCAGGAAGGCAATCAGCCCCAGCATTTT. Protein product: CASGQEGNQPQHF.

This chain links TRBV7-9 with TRBJ2-1; 8 bases are a match to TRBD2. The V gene's germline CDR1 is SEHNR and CDR2 FQNEAQ (reference sequence). V lost 6 bases to trimming and J lost 7 bases; unmatched junction nucleotides: 11. The CDR3 length is 15 residues. CDR3 residues: CASREPGGFWNEQFF. The CDR3, as DNA: TGTGCCAGCAGGGAACCGGGAGGGTTTTGGAATGAGCAGTTCTTC.

V and J are TRBV29-1 and TRBJ2-7, with 9 bases that match TRBD2. The CDR3 sequence is 15 residues long. The germline CDR1 and CDR2 sequences are SQVTM and ANQGSEA. V gave up 1 base and J gave up 2 bases; unmatched junction bases: 6. The CDR3 spells CSVEARAGGPYEQYF. CDR3 coding DNA: TGCAGCGTTGAAGCAAGGGCGGGAGGGCCCTACGAGCAGTACTTC.

The chain has TRBV2 and TRBJ2-1; weak D call: TRBD2 (5 bases). Trimming removed 2 bases from V and 14 bases from J, with 13 bases in between. The CDR3 runs 12 residues. Germline lookup yields CDR1 SNHLY and CDR2 FYNNEI. The CDR3 spells CASSESATGEFF. The CDR3 DNA reads as TGTGCCAGCAGTGAATCGGCCACCGGGGAGTTCTTC.

This chain joins TRBV15 and TRBJ2-7; no reliable D call. This CDR3 contains 15 residues. Germline V CDR1 and CDR2: LNHNV, YYDKDF (reference sequence). V was cut by 5 bases and J by 0 bases, with 14 bases left in between. The CDR3 protein is CATSPVGISSYEQYF. The CDR3, as DNA: TGTGCCACCAGCCCCGTGGGGATTAGCTCCTACGAGCAGTACTTC.

This chain joins TRBV15 and TRBJ2-7; D might be TRBD1 or TRBD2, each matching 6 bases. Between the trimmed V and J ends, which lost 8 bases and 3 bases, there was a span of 14 bases. The CDR3 totals 13 residues. CDR1 LNHNV and CDR2 YYDKDF come from the germline V gene (reference sequence). CDR3 loop: CATSEGGDYEQYF. CDR3 coding DNA: TGTGCCACCTCAGAGGGGGGAGACTACGAGCAGTACTTC.

J is TRBJ2-5 and V is TRBV15; 10 nucleotides line up with TRBD2. This CDR3 is built from 14 residues. The V gene's germline CDR1 is LNHNV and CDR2 YYDKDF (reference sequence). After removal of 6 bases from V and 4 bases from J, the junction contained 5 bases not matched to a gene. The CDR3 loop is CATSPSGRRETQYF. DNA of the CDR3: TGTGCCACCAGTCCTAGCGGGAGAAGAGAGACCCAGTACTTC.

The genes are TRBV20-1 and TRBJ2-5; 11 bases line up with TRBD2. Per the germline V gene, CDR1 is DFQATT and CDR2 is SNEGSKA (reference sequence). This CDR3 has 19 residues. The V segment lost 1 base and the J segment 0 bases; nucleotides outside the gene matches: 13. The CDR3 coding sequence is TGCAGTGCTAGAGGAGGGTCTAGCGGGAGGCGCGAGTACCAAGAGACCCAGTACTTC. Protein: CSARGGSSGRREYQETQYF.

The CDR3 spells CASSLRSGPYNEQFF. CDR3 DNA sequence: TGTGCCAGCAGCTTGAGGAGCGGGCCTTACAATGAGCAGTTCTTC. The chain joins TRBV5-6 to TRBJ2-1; TRBD2 might be the D (6 bases). Per the germline V gene, CDR1 is SGHDT and CDR2 is YYEEEE. The ends were cut back, 1 base at V and 4 bases at J, with 12 bases in the middle. This CDR3 has 15 amino acids.

J is TRBJ2-1 and V is TRBV11-2, with TRBD2 matching over 11 bases. Germline-derived CDR1 and CDR2 are SGHAT and FQNNGV. The V and J ends lost 5 bases and 3 bases, in that order; junction bases with no gene match: 6. This CDR3 has 16 residues. This CDR3 reads CASSQSLAGGYNEQFF. CDR3 coding DNA: TGTGCCAGCAGCCAGAGCCTAGCGGGAGGCTACAATGAGCAGTTCTTC.

The chain carries TRBV24-1 and TRBJ2-5; D is ambiguous. Trimming cost V 0 bases and J 5 bases, with 15 bases left between them. This CDR3 comprises 16 residues. Germline CDR1 and CDR2: KGHDR and SFDVKD. CDR3 in DNA: TGTGCCACCAGTGATTTGGGGGTCCCGGGTCGGGAGACCCAGTACTTC. Its translation is CATSDLGVPGRETQYF.

Remarks on this clonotype: A much more abundant neighbour one base away suggests this may be a read error. The V gene is TRBV10-2, the J gene TRBJ2-2; the D is unclear. Germline-derived CDR1 and CDR2 are WSHSY and SAAADI. This CDR3 is 15 amino acids long. The ends were cut back, 4 bases at V and 5 bases at J, with 14 bases in the middle. The chain's CDR3 is CASSGSRDWTGELFF. The CDR3 region has the DNA TGCGCCAGCAGTGGGAGTCGAGATTGGACCGGGGAGCTGTTTTTT.

V and J are TRBV7-3 and TRBJ1-6; no definite D call. CDR1 and CDR2 (germline): SGHTA, FQGTGA. This CDR3 spans 15 amino acids. V was trimmed by 5 bases and J by 1 base, leaving 9 bases between them. CDR3 in amino acids: CASSDGRSYNSPLHF. For the CDR3, the DNA is TGTGCCAGCAGCGACGGGAGGTCCTATAATTCACCCCTCCACTTT.

A word on this clonotype: This may stem from a read error, because a much larger clone lies one nucleotide away. V is TRBV7-2 and J is TRBJ2-5; D not certain. The end of the DNA is better explained by TRBJ2-1, so the J call may be wrong. Germline CDR1 SGHTA, CDR2 FQGNSA. The CDR3 runs 13 residues. In DNA form, the CDR3 reads TGTGCCAGCAGCTTAGTCATTCAAGAGACCCAGTTCTTC. Its translation is CASSLVIQETQFF.

In regard to this clonotype: An end of the junction differs from the germline gene, which may be a read error. The rearrangement uses TRBV5-1 and TRBJ2-7; 10 nucleotides align to TRBD1. The J call is in doubt because the DNA end fits TRBJ2-5 better. From germline, CDR1 is SGHRS and CDR2 YFSETQ. This CDR3 region has 15 residues. This CDR3 reads CASSLEGQGWETQYF. CDR3 sequence (DNA): TGTGCCAGCAGCTTGGAGGGACAGGGGTGGGAGACCCAGTACTTC.

To note about this clonotype: This may be a read error, as it is one base from a much larger clone. DNA of the CDR3: TGCGCCAGCAGCTCCCGGGACAGGGATAAAAAACTGTTTTTT. Translated, it gives CASSSRDRDKKLFF. The chain uses TRBV4-3 and TRBJ1-4, with 9 bases that match TRBD1. V trimming: 5 bases; J trimming: 9 bases; junction bases outside the gene matches: 7. Germline-derived CDR1 and CDR2 are LGHNA and YSLEER. The CDR3 covers 14 residues.

The chain combines TRBV29-1 with TRBJ2-5, with a tentative D call TRBD2 (6 bases). Trimming took off 0 bases at V and 2 bases at J, with 10 bases between the two ends. CDR1 SQVTM and CDR2 ANQGSEA come from the germline V gene. The CDR3 has 14 amino acids. CDR3 coding DNA: TGCAGCGTTGAAGATCTCGGGGGTCAAGAGACCCAGTACTTC. It is translated as CSVEDLGGQETQYF.

The genes are TRBV30 and TRBJ1-2; D gene unclear. The ends were cut back, 4 bases at V and 3 bases at J, with 9 bases in the middle. This CDR3 is built from 12 residues. The germline gives CDR1 GTSNPN, CDR2 SVGIG (reference sequence). CDR3 bases: TGTGCCTGGACCGTCGGGGACTATGGCTACACCTTC. This sequence encodes CAWTVGDYGYTF.

The rearrangement links TRBV6-4 to TRBJ2-1; 7 bases agree with TRBD1. In germline, CDR1 is MRHNA, CDR2 SNTAGT. J was trimmed by 6 bases and V by 4 bases; bases with no gene match: 9. The CDR3 sequence is 15 residues long. CDR3 loop: CASSAEGTVPNEQFF. CDR3 DNA sequence: TGTGCCAGCAGTGCCGAGGGGACAGTTCCCAATGAGCAGTTCTTC.

This clonotype was counted once. The V and J genes are TRBV20-1 and TRBJ2-1; no definite D call. Germline V gene data show CDR1 as DFQATT and CDR2 as SNEGSKA (reference sequence). The CDR3 covers 10 residues. V was trimmed by 3 bases and J by 11 bases, leaving 8 bases between them. For the CDR3, the DNA is TGCAGTGCTAGTTCCTACCAGCAGTTCTTC. It is translated as CSASSYQQFF.